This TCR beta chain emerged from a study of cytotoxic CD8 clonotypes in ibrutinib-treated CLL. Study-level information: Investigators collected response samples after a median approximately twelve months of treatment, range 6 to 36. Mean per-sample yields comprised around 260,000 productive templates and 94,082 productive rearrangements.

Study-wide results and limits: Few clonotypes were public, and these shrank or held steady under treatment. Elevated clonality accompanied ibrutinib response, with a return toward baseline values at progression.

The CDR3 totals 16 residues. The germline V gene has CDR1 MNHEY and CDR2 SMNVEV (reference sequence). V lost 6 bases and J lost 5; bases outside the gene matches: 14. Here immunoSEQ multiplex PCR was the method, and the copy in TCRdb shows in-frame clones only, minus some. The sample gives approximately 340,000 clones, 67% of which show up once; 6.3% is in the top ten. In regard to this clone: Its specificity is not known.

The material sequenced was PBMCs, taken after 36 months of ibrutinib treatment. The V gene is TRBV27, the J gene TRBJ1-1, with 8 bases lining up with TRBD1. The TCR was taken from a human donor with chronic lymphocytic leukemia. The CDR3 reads CASSFRRTGPGTEAFF. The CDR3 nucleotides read TGTGCCAGCAGCTTTAGGAGGACAGGGCCGGGTACTGAAGCTTTCTTT.